This T cell receptor beta chain is from a study of CXCR3-negative and CXCR3-positive naive CD8 T cells (dated by TCRdb to the late 2010s). A note on the overall study: In total, about 140 million TRB reads were obtained, or roughly 1.5 +/- 0.3 million reads per library. TRBV-TRBJ cluster analysis included naive subsets from roughly 5 donors and memory cells from 3 donors. Diversity and physicochemical repertoire analyses covered approximately 10 donors pooled from two independent experiments.

On the study overall, not on this receptor specifically: Because surface CD5, which is linked to self-reactivity in mice, was comparable between the naive subsets, TCR interaction strength was also inferred from TRB CDR3 physicochemical properties. TRB CDR3s from CXCR3-positive naive cells showed higher hydrophobicity (lower Kidera factor 4), lower energy, and higher strength and volume indices than CXCR3-negative naive cells. Both naive subsets had comparably high repertoire diversity, while memory CD8+ T cells had much lower repertoire diversity. Because CXCR3 expression was partially decreased after cryopreservation, freshly isolated PBMCs were used for most assays. Naive CXCR3-negative and CXCR3-positive cells from the same donor showed similar TRBV-TRBJ usage, whereas memory cells showed distinct patterns.

The CDR3 holds 15 amino acids from the cysteine to the phenylalanine. This entry has no DNA. Looking up the germline V gene (reference sequence) yields CDR1 SEHNR and CDR2 FQNEAQ. The reads were generated on a NextSeq 550. The Human TCR Profiling Kit (MiLaboratory) was used to make UMI-labeled 5' RACE TRB cDNA libraries. The full amount of extracted RNA was used for cDNA synthesis, and the full amount of resulting cDNA was used for PCR amplification. Libraries were prepared in parallel using an identical number of PCR cycles. Turning to the authors' computational methods: About 50,000 +/- 10,000 unique UMI-labeled TRB cDNA molecules per library were extracted with MIGEC and MiXCR, with at least two reads per UMI required. On average, each library contained roughly 40,000 +/- 10,000 functional in-frame TRB CDR3 nucleotide clonotypes without stop codons. Diversity metrics, including normalized Shannon-Wiener and Chao1, were computed in VDJtools after downsampling to 5000 UMI-labeled TRB molecules per sample. VDJtools computed clonotype-size-weighted physicochemical properties of the central five CDR3 residues: interaction energy, strength, volume and Kidera factor 4. TCRdb reprocessed the reads into one record per CDR3 protein sequence, lacking DNA. None of the V and J calls come from the authors' own analysis; TCRdb made them. This specimen's table enumerates about 120,000 distinct CDR3 sequences. Of the sample, around 0.62% is held by the ten largest clones.

Each CD8+ T cell subset was flow-sorted in triplicate, and some 310,000 cells per subset were placed directly into RLT lysis buffer. To exclude memory contaminants, naive CD8+ T cells were stringently defined as CD45RO-CCR7+CD27+CD95-. Standard density gradient centrifugation was used to isolate peripheral blood mononuclear cells from buffy coats. A FACSAria III was used to flow-sort naive CXCR3-negative and CXCR3-positive CD8+ T cells. Total RNA was extracted from sorted cells using an RNeasy Mini Kit. About this clonotype: Its antigen is not yet known.

The receptor chain draws on TRBV7-9 and TRBJ2-1; TCRdb's assignment of TRBD2 cannot be checked, as there is no DNA. The sequenced sample consisted of naive CXCR3+ CD8+ T cells from blood. In light of the paper, this sample's cell subset or site label describes: CD45RO-CCR7+CD27+CD95- naive CD8+ T cells expressing CXCR3 (TNR3+). The sequence came from a human donor in good health. Some clones in this sample may be carry-over from other donors' samples. CDR3 reads: CASSSRDYDYNEQFF.